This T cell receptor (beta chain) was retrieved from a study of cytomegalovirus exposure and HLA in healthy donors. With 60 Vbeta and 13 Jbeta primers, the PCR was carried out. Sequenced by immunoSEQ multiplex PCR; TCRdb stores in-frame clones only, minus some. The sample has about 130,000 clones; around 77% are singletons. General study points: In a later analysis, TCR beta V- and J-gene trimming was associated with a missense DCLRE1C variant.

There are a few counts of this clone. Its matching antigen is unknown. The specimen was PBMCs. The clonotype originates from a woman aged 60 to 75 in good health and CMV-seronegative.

The chain's CDR3 is CASGTGGRGTEAFF. CDR3 nucleotides: TGTGCCAGCGGGACAGGGGGACGGGGCACTGAAGCTTTCTTT. This sequence joins TRBV6-1 and TRBJ1-1, with 11 bases matching TRBD1. Germline V gene lookup returns CDR1 MNHNS and CDR2 SASEGT. The V segment lost 8 bases and the J segment 4 bases; nucleotides outside the gene matches: 6. There are 14 residues in the CDR3.